This TCR beta chain was captured by sequencing in a study of monozygotic twins with inflammatory bowel disease. After re-calling the 5' RACE reads, TCRdb lists one entry per CDR3 protein, DNA absent. The sample includes about 420,000 distinct CDR3 sequences. The CDR3 loop spans 11 amino acids. Per the germline V gene, CDR1 is SGHTA and CDR2 is FQGNSA. V gene TRBV7-2 combines with J gene TRBJ2-7; TCRdb returns TRBD1, unconfirmable since there is no DNA. The TCR sequence derives from a human donor with ulcerative colitis or Crohn's disease, or a healthy co-twin of an affected twin (not recorded which). What was sequenced was blood. CDR3 amino acids: CASSFTGGQYF.